A selection of T cell receptor beta chains follows, all from one sample in a study of blood T cell repertoires in COVID-19. Assay: immunoSEQ multiplex PCR; the TCRdb copy retains only in-frame clones and omits some. The sample holds a few hundred thousand clones; around 89% are singletons and the top ten take roughly 0.8%. Sequencing was carried out using peripheral blood. The receptor source for this set is a man aged 25 to 40 with acute or convalescent COVID-19. CDR3s include the opening cysteine and the closing phenylalanine or tryptophan. D genes are given only for firm matches. The size of a clone is reported for some rows only, either as once, few or many, or as a class for expanded clones.

d_gene,v_gene,abundance,j_gene,CDR3nt,CDR3aa
.,TRBV19,.,TRBJ1-2,TGTGCCAGTAGTATCCCCACCGGGGGCTACACCTTC,CASSIPTGGYTF
.,TRBV29-1,.,TRBJ2-7,TGCAGCGTTGACGGAGGGGGCAGTTACGAGCAGTACTTC,CSVDGGGSYEQYF
TRBD1,TRBV6-6,once,TRBJ1-5,TGTGCCAGCAGTCGACAAGGGGGCGCGAAGATTCAGCCCCAGCATTTT,CASSRQGGAKIQPQHF
.,TRBV3-1/TRBV3-2,.,TRBJ1-1,TGTGCCAGCAGCCCAAGACTTCAATCAGAAGCTTTCTTT,CASSPRLQSEAFF
.,TRBV18,.,TRBJ2-7,TGTGCCAGCTCACTGTGGCCCAGCTCCTACGAGCAGTACTTC,CASSLWPSSYEQYF
.,TRBV28,.,TRBJ2-7,TGTGCCAGCAGTTTAAGAAACAACCCCTTCGAGCAGTACTTC,CASSLRNNPFEQYF
TRBD1,TRBV27,.,TRBJ1-1,TGTGCCAGCAGTTTGGGGCAGGGGGCCCAGCGGACTGAAGCTTTCTTT,CASSLGQGAQRTEAFF
TRBD1,TRBV7-2,.,TRBJ1-2,TGTGCCAGCAGCGCCTGGACAGGGGGAAGCTATGGCTACACCTTC,CASSAWTGGSYGYTF
.,TRBV14,.,TRBJ2-3,TGTGCCAGCAGCCGAGCGGATACGCAGTATTTT,CASSRADTQYF
.,TRBV21-1,.,TRBJ2-5,TGTGCCAGGCCGACAGGGGGGTTCGAGACCCAGTACTTC,CARPTGGFETQYF
.,TRBV9,.,TRBJ2-2,TGTGCCAGCAGCGTAGATACAGGGACGGTAGGGGAGCTGTTTTTT,CASSVDTGTVGELFF
.,TRBV7-9,.,TRBJ1-6,TGTGCCAGCAGCTCAGACAGGCTTAATTCACCCCTCCACTTT,CASSSDRLNSPLHF
.,TRBV7-9,.,TRBJ2-3,TGTGCCAGCAGCTTAACGGGGGATACGCAGTATTTT,CASSLTGDTQYF
TRBD2,TRBV4-1,.,TRBJ2-3,TGCGCCAGCAGCCAAGTAAAAGCGGGAGTTTCTGATACGCAGTATTTT,CASSQVKAGVSDTQYF
.,TRBV5-1,few,TRBJ1-2,TGCGCCAGCAGCAGGATAACGGGGGTTGACTATGGCTACACCTTC,CASSRITGVDYGYTF
TRBD1,TRBV5-1,.,TRBJ1-2,TGCGCCAGCAGCTTGAGACAGGGGGTAGAAGGCTACACCTTC,CASSLRQGVEGYTF
.,TRBV7-7,.,TRBJ1-2,TGTGCTCGACAGCCAAGATATGGCTACACCTTC,CARQPRYGYTF
.,TRBV5-1,.,TRBJ2-5,TGCGCCAGCAGCTTGGGGGAGGAACGGAAGACCCAGTACTTC,CASSLGEERKTQYF
TRBD2,TRBV18,.,TRBJ2-5,TGTGCCAGCTCATCGCCGGGACTAGCGGGGATAGAGACCCAGTACTTC,CASSSPGLAGIETQYF
.,TRBV29-1,.,TRBJ1-1,TGCAGCGTTGAGGGGGACACCTCTAACACTGAAGCTTTCTTT,CSVEGDTSNTEAFF
TRBD1,TRBV9,.,TRBJ2-1,TGTGCCAGCAGCGTAGAAAGCTCGACAGGGGGTGAGTCCTACAATGAGCAGTTCTTC,CASSVESSTGGESYNEQFF
.,TRBV15,.,TRBJ1-2,TGTGCCACCAGCAGAGACCCGAGGAACTATGGCTACACCTTC,CATSRDPRNYGYTF
TRBD1,TRBV18,.,TRBJ2-7,TGTGCCAGCTCACGGGACAGGGGGGCCTACGAGCAGTACTTC,CASSRDRGAYEQYF
TRBD1,TRBV4-1,once,TRBJ1-1,TGCGCCAGCAGCCAAGCAGCCCGGGACAGGGACGGGGCTTTCTTT,CASSQAARDRDGAFF
.,TRBV9,.,TRBJ2-1,TGTGCCAGCAGCCAACCCCGGGGCAATGAGCAGTTCTTC,CASSQPRGNEQFF
.,TRBV7-8,once,TRBJ1-6,TGTGCCAGCAGTTTGGACAGAAGTGCCCTCCACTTT,CASSLDRSALHF
TRBD1,TRBV6-5,.,TRBJ1-6,TGTGCCAGCACCCGTCGGGACAGGGGGAATTCACCCCTCCACTTT,CASTRRDRGNSPLHF
TRBD1,TRBV28,once,TRBJ1-5,TGTGCCAGCAGACCGGGACAGGGACGTCAGCCCCAGCATTTT,CASRPGQGRQPQHF
TRBD1,TRBV7-3,.,TRBJ1-3,TGTGCCAGCAGCTTAGAGGGACAGGGAGGAAACACCATATATTTT,CASSLEGQGGNTIYF
TRBD1,TRBV18,.,TRBJ2-1,TGTGCCAGCTCACCCCCGGGACAGGGGGCAATTGATGAGCAGTTCTTC,CASSPPGQGAIDEQFF
TRBD1,TRBV28,.,TRBJ1-2,TGTGCCAGCAGACCAGTCGGGACAGGGTTCGGCTATGGCTACACCTTC,CASRPVGTGFGYGYTF
.,TRBV4-1,once,TRBJ1-2,TGCGCCAGCAGCCAAGATCTCTATGGCTACACCTTC,CASSQDLYGYTF
TRBD1,TRBV19,.,TRBJ2-1,TGTGCCAGTAGCCCTGACAGGGAAATCGACAATGAGCAGTTCTTC,CASSPDREIDNEQFF
.,TRBV6-2/TRBV6-3,.,TRBJ2-1,TGTGCCAGCAGTCCCTCGGTCGGGCAGTTCTTC,CASSPSVGQFF
.,TRBV24-1,.,TRBJ2-2,TGTGCCACCAGTGACCGAATACTAGCTTCCGGGGAGCTGTTTTTT,CATSDRILASGELFF
TRBD1,TRBV6-5,.,TRBJ1-4,TGTGCCAGCAGTTACGGGACAGGGGCCGGAAAACTGTTTTTT,CASSYGTGAGKLFF
.,TRBV3-1/TRBV3-2,.,TRBJ2-3,TGTGCCAGCAGCCCCCATCGTAGGGCGCGGGGAGCAGATACGCAGTATTTT,CASSPHRRARGADTQYF
TRBD2,TRBV7-8,.,TRBJ2-1,TGTGCCAGCAGCTTTTTGCGGGGGGCCTACAATGAGCAGTTCTTC,CASSFLRGAYNEQFF
TRBD2,TRBV28,.,TRBJ2-3,TGTGCCAGCAGGGGGATGGGGGGGTTAACAGATACGCAGTATTTT,CASRGMGGLTDTQYF
.,TRBV19,.,TRBJ1-5,TGTGCCAGTAGTATAACCCATTCAGGGCGGGGGATTGTACCCCAGCATTTT,CASSITHSGRGIVPQHF